One T cell receptor (beta chain) is described in this entry. One end of the junction fails to match germline, which may point to a read error. This record comes from a study of T-cell memory formation after mild COVID-19. This CDR3 is 13 amino acids long. TCRdb reanalysed the 5' RACE reads using MiXCR and keeps one entry per CDR3 protein. This table holds hundreds of thousands of distinct CDR3 sequences, roughly an eighth found once. V and J are TRBV12-3 or TRBV12-4 and TRBJ2-3, with a possible D match to TRBD2 (6 bases). The sequence was obtained from a man aged 18 to 29 who had mild COVID-19 (a few samples of this study predate the infection). Cell type and time point are not known. The sequenced material came from PBMCs or a T cell subset sorted from them (not recorded which). CDR3 sequence: CASILPGADTQYF. For the CDR3, the DNA is TGTGCCAGCATTTTACCGGGGGCAGATACGCAGTATTTT.